Reported below is one T cell receptor beta chain. The target of this receptor is not known. Base-call qualities are not available, and no considerably larger clone is one nucleotide away. This specimen belongs to a study of early T cells in non-severe SARS-CoV-2 infection (dated by TCRdb to the early 2020s). Some background on the complete study: Bulk RNA from unsorted whole blood was used for TCR sequencing, so alpha and beta chains could not be paired. The paper as a whole reports these results and caveats: VDJdb matching was skewed toward anti-spike CD8 responses and likely underestimated virus-specific expansions, missing private and CD4 specificities.

Library construction relied on 5' RACE. The listed sequencing device is NextSeq 500. In the TCR library protocol, unique molecular identifiers were attached to individual cDNA molecules to correct for PCR bias and sequencing error. Both TCR alpha and beta chains were sequenced, and tight co-correlation was observed between alpha and beta sequence abundances in each sample. In the original analysis: Decombinator V4 was used to annotate the V gene, J gene and CDR3 of the TCR sequences. TCRs were defined as expanded if a significant change between any two time points was detected under a Poisson model with p below 0.0001. Abundances of TCRs were expressed as counts per million after normalisation to the total number of TCRs sequenced in each sample. MAIT TCRs were defined by TRAV1-2 paired with TRAJ12, TRAJ20 or TRAJ33, and iNKT TCRs by TRAV10 paired with TRAJ18. A search of VDJdb, accessed on 1 November 2021, was run for TCRs annotated to CMV, EBV and SARS-CoV-2, with TCRs annotated for multiple antigens excluded. TCRdb reprocessed the public reads (quality trimming at Q25 with fastp, clone calling with MiXCR) and kept in-frame beta chains. Merged by CDR3 protein, the rows form single entries marked with the most common genes and DNA. For this entry, the V and J calls and clone size follow TCRdb and not the study's own pipeline. For this sample the table gives about 52,000 distinct CDR3 sequences, of which about 11% were detected only once. Of the sample, approximately 13% falls within the top ten clones.

From the germline V gene, CDR1 is SNHLY and CDR2 is FYNNEI. Trimmed from V: 8 bases; trimmed from J: 8 bases; junction bases lacking a gene match: 7. Taken from cysteine to phenylalanine, the CDR3 has 13 residues. The CDR3 DNA has 39 bases and is translated from base 1. This was a case-control study nested in a cohort of healthcare workers in London, UK, who had nasopharyngeal swab PCR tests and blood samples taken every week. Healthcare workers were recruited during the week of the UK lockdown, between 23 and 31 March 2020, and followed weekly for up to 16 weeks. The sequenced sample was whole blood. The rearrangement joined TRBV2 to TRBJ2-1; the junction holds 9 bases that match TRBD1. The TCR sequence derives from an adult who was a healthcare worker with PCR-confirmed SARS-CoV-2 infection or an uninfected control (not recorded which). The DNA is TGTGCCAGCGGGGGGGACAGGGAGGATGAGCAGTTCTTC. The translation is CASGGDREDEQFF.